The rows below give T cell receptor beta chains drawn from one sample of a study of control samples from healthy donors and cancer patients. TCRdb's copy holds only in-frame clones and misses some; the assay was immunoSEQ multiplex PCR. This table has about 130,000 clones, approximately 90% appearing once. Sequencing was carried out using blood. These receptors originate from a man aged 18 to 29 in good health. The CDR3 runs from the conserved cysteine through the conserved F or W. Fields, in order: clone size, J gene, V gene, CDR3 length, D gene, CDR3 DNA, CDR3 protein. D genes are given only for firm matches. Rows may omit the clone size; those that give it use once, few, many or a size class.

size: .
J: TRBJ2-7
V: TRBV4-2
length: 16
D: .
DNA: TGTGCCAGCAGCCAAGTAGGGGCAGGGCACTCCTACGAGCAGTACTTC
CDR3: CASSQVGAGHSYEQYF

size: once
J: TRBJ1-4
V: TRBV30
length: 15
D: .
DNA: TGTGCCTGGAGAAGACTATTCCCAACTAATGAAAAACTGTTTTTT
CDR3: CAWRRLFPTNEKLFF

size: .
J: TRBJ1-2
V: TRBV19
length: 17
D: TRBD1
DNA: TGTGCCAGTAGTGTGCCACAGGGGGCGCCGGATGAGGATGGCTACACCTTC
CDR3: CASSVPQGAPDEDGYTF

size: few
J: TRBJ2-1
V: TRBV6-2/TRBV6-3
length: 15
D: TRBD2
DNA: TGTGCCAGCAGTCTACTAGCGGGGGGGCCAGATGAGCAGTTCTTC
CDR3: CASSLLAGGPDEQFF

size: .
J: TRBJ1-1
V: TRBV27
length: 13
D: .
DNA: TGTGCCAGCAGTTTATCGCAGACAGCTGAAGCTTTCTTT
CDR3: CASSLSQTAEAFF

size: .
J: TRBJ1-2
V: TRBV2
length: 15
D: .
DNA: TGTGCCAGCAGTGAGGTCAGGGTCACTAACTATGGCTACACCTTC
CDR3: CASSEVRVTNYGYTF

size: .
J: TRBJ1-3
V: TRBV14
length: 14
D: .
DNA: TGTGCCAGCAGCCAGTCGGGCTCTGGAAACACCATATATTTT
CDR3: CASSQSGSGNTIYF

size: .
J: TRBJ2-5
V: TRBV7-2
length: 16
D: TRBD2
DNA: TGTGCCAGCAGCTTACTTCTAGCGGGGGGGCCTGAGACCCAGTACTTC
CDR3: CASSLLLAGGPETQYF

size: .
J: TRBJ1-3
V: TRBV27
length: 14
D: .
DNA: TGTGCCAGCAGGAAGGGGGGTTCTGGAAACACCATATATTTT
CDR3: CASRKGGSGNTIYF

size: .
J: TRBJ1-1
V: TRBV29-1
length: 11
D: .
DNA: TGCAGCGTTGAAGGTAACACTGAAGCTTTCTTT
CDR3: CSVEGNTEAFF

size: .
J: TRBJ1-6
V: TRBV18
length: 14
D: .
DNA: TGTGCCAGCTCACCCGAACGGACTTATTCACCCCTCCACTTT
CDR3: CASSPERTYSPLHF

size: .
J: TRBJ2-3
V: TRBV4-2
length: 19
D: .
DNA: TGTGCCAGCAGCCAATTAGGACGGGGGGACAACGAGCAGCCAGATACGCAGTATTTT
CDR3: CASSQLGRGDNEQPDTQYF

size: .
J: TRBJ2-7
V: TRBV27
length: 11
D: .
DNA: TGTGCCAGCAGGGGGGACTACGAGCAGTACTTC
CDR3: CASRGDYEQYF

size: .
J: TRBJ1-2
V: TRBV7-9
length: 13
D: .
DNA: TGTGCCAGCAGCCCACAGGGAAGCGCTGGCTACACCTTC
CDR3: CASSPQGSAGYTF

size: .
J: TRBJ1-4
V: TRBV5-6
length: 16
D: TRBD1
DNA: TGTGCCAGCAGCTTGTATAGGGCGACAGGGATAATTCGACTGTTTTTT
CDR3: CASSLYRATGIIRLFF

size: .
J: TRBJ1-1
V: TRBV11-2
length: 16
D: .
DNA: TGTGCCAGCAGCCCCGGAGGGTCCAAGAGAACCACTGAAGCTTTCTTT
CDR3: CASSPGGSKRTTEAFF

size: .
J: TRBJ1-2
V: TRBV5-6
length: 16
D: TRBD1
DNA: TGTGCCAGCAGCCCTCGCGGGGCAGGGGGCGCTTTCAGGTACACCTTC
CDR3: CASSPRGAGGAFRYTF

size: .
J: TRBJ1-5
V: TRBV4-2
length: 15
D: TRBD1
DNA: TGTGCCAGCAGCGCCCGGGACAGGGGAGATCAGCCCCAGCATTTT
CDR3: CASSARDRGDQPQHF

size: .
J: TRBJ1-3
V: TRBV4-2
length: 19
D: .
DNA: TGTGCCAGCAGCCGCGGGGGGGCCAGAAGCCCCGGCATCGGAAACACCATATATTTT
CDR3: CASSRGGARSPGIGNTIYF

size: .
J: TRBJ1-5
V: TRBV6-5
length: 15
D: .
DNA: TGTGCCAGCAGTCGAGGGACTCCTTTTGACCAGCCCCAGCATTTT
CDR3: CASSRGTPFDQPQHF

size: .
J: TRBJ2-2
V: TRBV10-3
length: 12
D: .
DNA: TGTGCCACCCAGGGGAACACCGGGGAGCTGTTTTTT
CDR3: CATQGNTGELFF

size: .
J: TRBJ2-3
V: TRBV5-1
length: 16
D: TRBD2
DNA: TGCGCCAGCAGCCCAGGACTAGCGGGGAGCACAGATACGCAGTATTTT
CDR3: CASSPGLAGSTDTQYF

size: .
J: TRBJ2-2
V: TRBV5-1
length: 16
D: .
DNA: TGCGCCAGCAGCGCCCCGGGGACCGTCGCCACCGGGGAGCTGTTTTTT
CDR3: CASSAPGTVATGELFF

size: .
J: TRBJ1-2
V: TRBV5-4
length: 14
D: TRBD1
DNA: TGTGCCAGCAGCTTGGGACAGGGGTACTATGGCTACACCTTC
CDR3: CASSLGQGYYGYTF

size: .
J: TRBJ1-2
V: TRBV14
length: 13
D: .
DNA: TGTGCCAGCAGCAGGACCGGGTTATCATCTTACACCTTC
CDR3: CASSRTGLSSYTF

size: .
J: TRBJ1-2
V: TRBV11-2
length: 15
D: .
DNA: TGTGCCAGCAGCTTTACATTCCCCGTGGGGGATGGCTACACCTTC
CDR3: CASSFTFPVGDGYTF

size: .
J: TRBJ2-1
V: TRBV11-3
length: 15
D: TRBD1
DNA: TGTGCCAGCAGCTCGGACAGGGGGCGAAGCAATGAGCAGTTCTTC
CDR3: CASSSDRGRSNEQFF

size: .
J: TRBJ1-2
V: TRBV27
length: 16
D: .
DNA: TGTGCCAGCAGTTTGCGGGCAGCGCCGGGAAGTTATGGCTACACCTTC
CDR3: CASSLRAAPGSYGYTF

size: .
J: TRBJ2-2
V: TRBV2
length: 15
D: TRBD2
DNA: TGTGCCAGCAGCGTTAGCGGGATTAACACCGGGGAGCTGTTTTTT
CDR3: CASSVSGINTGELFF

size: .
J: TRBJ2-2
V: TRBV2
length: 11
D: .
DNA: TGTGCCAGCAGAAACACCGGGGAGCTGTTTTTT
CDR3: CASRNTGELFF

size: .
J: TRBJ1-1
V: TRBV18
length: 14
D: TRBD1
DNA: TGTGCCAGCTCACCAGGTCCAGGGGGAGATGAAGCTTTCTTT
CDR3: CASSPGPGGDEAFF

size: .
J: TRBJ1-1
V: TRBV2
length: 14
D: .
DNA: TGTGCCAGCATTCAGGAAAGGGCGGACACTGAAGCTTTCTTT
CDR3: CASIQERADTEAFF

size: .
J: TRBJ1-1
V: TRBV5-1
length: 14
D: .
DNA: TGCGCCAGCAGCTTAGTGGGTGCGGACACTGAAGCTTTCTTT
CDR3: CASSLVGADTEAFF

size: .
J: TRBJ1-1
V: TRBV5-6
length: 15
D: .
DNA: TGTGCCAGCACCCGGGGGAATTTGAGGAACACTGAAGCTTTCTTT
CDR3: CASTRGNLRNTEAFF

size: .
J: TRBJ1-6
V: TRBV5-8
length: 15
D: .
DNA: TGTGCCAGCAGCTTTGGCAGCTCCTATAATTCACCCCTCCACTTT
CDR3: CASSFGSSYNSPLHF

size: .
J: TRBJ2-1
V: TRBV7-9
length: 16
D: .
DNA: TGTGCCAGCAGCCCAACCGAATATAGCTCCTACAATGAGCAGTTCTTC
CDR3: CASSPTEYSSYNEQFF

size: .
J: TRBJ2-7
V: TRBV5-1
length: 15
D: .
DNA: TGCGCCAGCAGCTTGGGGTCAGGGAGTTCGAGCGAGCAGTACTTC
CDR3: CASSLGSGSSSEQYF

size: .
J: TRBJ2-4
V: TRBV7-8
length: 19
D: TRBD1
DNA: TGTGCCAGCAGCTTCCTCGACAGGGGATGGGGCTCCATCAAAAACATTCAGTACTTC
CDR3: CASSFLDRGWGSIKNIQYF

size: .
J: TRBJ1-2
V: TRBV7-9
length: 13
D: .
DNA: TGTGCCAGCAGCTTCGGCCATGAGTATGGCTACACCTTC
CDR3: CASSFGHEYGYTF

size: once
J: TRBJ1-2
V: TRBV6-5
length: 14
D: .
DNA: TGTGCCAGCAGTAGCCTCAGGGTCGACTATGGCTACACCTTC
CDR3: CASSSLRVDYGYTF

size: .
J: TRBJ2-3
V: TRBV9
length: 15
D: .
DNA: TGTGCCAGCAGCGTAGTAGGACGGACTTTAGATACGCAGTATTTT
CDR3: CASSVVGRTLDTQYF

size: .
J: TRBJ1-5
V: TRBV27
length: 14
D: TRBD1
DNA: TGTGCCAGCAGTTTCAGGGGGCGCGGTCAGCCCCAGCATTTT
CDR3: CASSFRGRGQPQHF

size: few
J: TRBJ1-2
V: TRBV6-5
length: 12
D: .
DNA: TGTGCCAGCAGCCCAGGTGGGGGAGGCTACACCTTC
CDR3: CASSPGGGGYTF

size: few
J: TRBJ1-2
V: TRBV6-1
length: 11
D: .
DNA: TGTGCCAGCAGTGAGGGGTATGGCTACACCTTC
CDR3: CASSEGYGYTF

size: .
J: TRBJ1-2
V: TRBV2
length: 15
D: .
DNA: TGTGCCAGCATTAAGACAGGCTACGCTAACTATGGCTACACCTTC
CDR3: CASIKTGYANYGYTF

size: .
J: TRBJ2-2
V: TRBV10-3
length: 15
D: TRBD1
DNA: TGTGCCATCAGTGGGACAGGGACGAACACCGGGGAGCTGTTTTTT
CDR3: CAISGTGTNTGELFF

size: .
J: TRBJ1-5
V: TRBV2
length: 14
D: .
DNA: TGTGCCAGCAGTGATAAGGGAAGCAATCAGCCCCAGCATTTT
CDR3: CASSDKGSNQPQHF

size: .
J: TRBJ1-1
V: TRBV6-6
length: 14
D: TRBD1
DNA: TGTGCCAGCAGACACAGGGGAGAGAGGACTGAAGCTTTCTTT
CDR3: CASRHRGERTEAFF

size: few
J: TRBJ2-7
V: TRBV5-1
length: 16
D: TRBD2
DNA: TGCGCCAGCAGCCCCTTCGGAGCGGGGGGTTCCTACGAGCAGTACTTC
CDR3: CASSPFGAGGSYEQYF

size: .
J: TRBJ1-5
V: TRBV12-5
length: 17
D: .
DNA: TGTGCTAGTGCCGCGGGGGGGTGGGGGCGTAGCAATCAGCCCCAGCATTTT
CDR3: CASAAGGWGRSNQPQHF